This T cell receptor beta chain was retrieved from a study of Ad26.COV2.S vaccination and SARS-CoV-2 variants (dated by TCRdb to the early 2020s). Study-level background: Donors in the vaccine arm were drawn from COV1001, a multicentre, randomized, double-blind, placebo-controlled phase I-IIa trial testing Ad26.COV2.S in healthy adults. Ad26.COV2.S was administered intramuscularly at 5 x 10^10 or 1 x 10^11 viral particles, either as a single shot or as two shots given 56 days apart. TCRbeta repertoire sequencing served as the tool for gauging how specific and how broad the SARS-CoV-2-reactive T cell receptors were following Ad26.COV2.S vaccination. A total of some 30 samples were included in the TCR-sequenced set, comprising roughly 19 Ad26.COV2.S vaccine recipients, 5 placebo recipients and 8 SARS-CoV-2 convalescent individuals. Trial participants were randomized into five groups of five: low-dose or high-dose Ad26.COV2.S given once or twice, or placebo on both occasions. Throughout the experiments and outcome assessment, investigators stayed blinded to trial group allocation.

Points the paper makes about the study in general: Comparable non-spike TCR breadth was observed between vaccine and placebo recipients, consistent with only spike being contained in the vaccine. Higher spike-specific TCR breadth was observed in Ad26.COV2.S recipients than in placebo recipients (P = 0.0014). After vaccination, substantial breadth of spike-specific CD8+ and CD4+ T cell responses was reported. According to the authors, total T cell responses may have been underestimated by the TCR breadth and depth analyses. The study was not powered to compare responses between vaccine doses or regimens.

With regard to this clone: The antigen this receptor binds is unknown. No quality values exist for individual bases; no much larger clone is one base distant.

TCRbeta CDR3 regions were sequenced with the immunoSEQ Assay. After extraction, genomic DNA underwent amplification by bias-controlled multiplex PCR, followed by high-throughput sequencing. In the original analysis: To quantify the absolute abundance of every unique TCRbeta CDR3 region, sequences were collapsed and filtered. T cell fraction was estimated by normalizing TCRbeta template counts to usable DNA, which was measured by amplifying reference genes present in all nucleated cells. Repertoire TCRs were annotated as SARS-CoV-2-specific when V gene, CDR3 amino acid sequence and J gene were exactly matched to a known reactive TCR set. MIRA supplied the reference SARS-CoV-2 TCR set, which was filtered for enrichment in COVID-19-positive ImmuneCODE repertoires so that public or cross-reactive TCRs were removed. Using the MIRA antigens, annotated TCRs were further analysed by specific ORF or by position within an ORF. Breadth was defined as annotated unique rearrangements over total unique productive rearrangements; depth was the summed frequency of those rearrangements. Group comparisons of TCR breadth used two-sided Wilcoxon rank-sum tests. TCRdb mirrors the immuneACCESS table, restricted to in-frame sequences. Some clones are absent from its copies; in checked studies, under half trace to an unresolved V gene, and the reason for the others is unknown. V and J calls and clone size come straight from that table; D and trimming were deduced from the DNA. Present in this sample are around 300,000 clones, about 88% of which were seen just once. Clones ranked in the top ten supply 6.4% of the sample.

In light of the paper, this sample's treatment or condition label describes: around 19 received Ad26.COV2.S at low or high dose, single or two shots; about 5 received placebo; per-sample allocation not given. Repertoires of vaccine and placebo recipients were sequenced from samples collected on day 63 after the first injection. In Cohort 1b, 25 to 30 adults aged 18-55 years were enrolled at a single site in Boston, USA, between 29 July and 7 August 2020. Ad26.COV2.S consisted of a replication-incompetent adenovirus type 26 vector by which a prefusion-stabilized SARS-CoV-2 spike protein from the original Wuhan strain was expressed. V gives up 7 bases and J gives up 5 bases, and the segment between their germline ends measures 15 bases. From its cysteine to its phenylalanine, the CDR3 spans 13 amino acids. Solely the CDR3 DNA is kept, with 39 bases framed from the first base. CDR1 is given as MNHNY and CDR2 as SVGAGI, both from the germline V gene (reference sequence).

Material: peripheral blood, obtained in a trial of Ad26.COV2.S vaccine versus placebo. The source is a person between 18 and 59 years old who received the Ad26.COV2.S COVID-19 vaccine or a placebo. Recombination joined TRBV6-6 with TRBJ2-7, with TRBD2 tentatively as D gene (6 bases match). The nucleotide sequence reads as follows: TGTGCCAGCACATTAGACCCGGGGGACGAGCAGTACTTC. Its amino acids are CASTLDPGDEQYF.